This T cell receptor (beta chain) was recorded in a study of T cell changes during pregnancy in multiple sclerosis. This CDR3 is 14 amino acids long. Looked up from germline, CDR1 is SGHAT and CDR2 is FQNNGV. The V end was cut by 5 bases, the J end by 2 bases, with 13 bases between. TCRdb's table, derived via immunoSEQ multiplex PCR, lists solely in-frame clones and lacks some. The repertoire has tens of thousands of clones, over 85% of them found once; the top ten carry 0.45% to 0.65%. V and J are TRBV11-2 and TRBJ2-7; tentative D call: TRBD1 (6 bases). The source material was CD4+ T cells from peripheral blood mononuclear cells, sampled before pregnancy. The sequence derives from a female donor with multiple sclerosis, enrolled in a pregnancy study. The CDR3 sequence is CASSPDPGAYEQYF. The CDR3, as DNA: TGTGCCAGCAGCCCAGATCCAGGGGCCTACGAGCAGTACTTC.